A single sample is the source of the 32 T cell receptor beta chains below, sequenced in a study of T cells in women clearing cervical HPV infection (dated 2018 in TCRdb). Libraries were made using the immunoSEQ multiplex PCR assay. TCRdb's version of the immuneACCESS table is confined to in-frame rearrangements and falls short of the full clone set. An unresolved V gene accounts for under half of the shortfall where checked; the remainder is of unknown origin. This specimen's table enumerates fewer than 40,000 clones. Under 8.5% of the sample belongs to the ten largest clones. Sequences were obtained from blood buffy coat. The receptors shown here come from a woman aged 18 to 69 with a cervical HPV16 infection that either progressed to CIN3+ or cleared (not recorded which).

With respect to this clone: Read coverage stops 3 residues before the CDR3 terminus; the germline J gene supplies the remainder. This chain links TRBV9 with TRBJ2-2; 14 positions match TRBD2. This CDR3 comprises 18 residues. V gave up 3 bases and J gave up 5 bases; unmatched junction bases: 9. Germline CDR1 is SGDLS and CDR2 is YYNGEE. The part of the CDR3 DNA that was read is TGTGCCAGCAGCGCTAACATCGGGACTAGCGGGGGTACCGGGGAG. Translation: CASSANIGTSGGTGE. The full CDR3 is CASSANIGTSGGTGELFF.

This clone is medium-sized by frequency. The DNA ends 3 residues before the CDR3 does, and the rest of the CDR3 is filled in from the germline J gene. The chain couples TRBV7-9 to TRBJ1-1; the match to TRBD1 covers 7 bases. CDR3 length: 14 residues. The V gene's germline CDR1 is SEHNR and CDR2 FQNEAQ (reference sequence). V was pared by 7 bases and J by 6 bases, with 11 bases of the junction left unmatched. CDR3 loop: CASIGDSLPSEAFF. The sequenced CDR3 bases are TGTGCCAGCATTGGGGACAGCCTGCCTTCTGAA.

Turning to this clone: The read terminates 3 residues before the CDR3 end, so the remaining end is supplied by the germline J gene. The chain employs TRBV12-5 and TRBJ2-2; 7 bases map to TRBD1. Looked up from germline, CDR1 is LGHNT and CDR2 is FRNRAP. The junction had 8 bases not matched to a gene; V was cut back by 7 bases and J by 3 bases. The CDR3 runs to 15 residues. The CDR3 sequence: CASAKRDSYTGELFF. The CDR3 DNA, read in part, is TGTGCTAGTGCTAAACGGGACAGTTACACCGGGGAG. Drawing the rest from reference TRBV12-5 and TRBJ2-2, the complete variable domain is DARVTQTPRHKVTEMGQEVTMRCQPILGHNTVFWYRQTMMQGLELLAYFRNRAPLDDSGMPKDRFSAEMPDATLATLKIQPSEPRDSAVYFCASAKRDSYTGELFFGEGSRLTVL.

To note about this clone: The read halts 3 residues ahead of the CDR3 end, with the missing end drawn from the germline J gene. The J gene is TRBJ1-2, the V gene TRBV5-6; 8 bases are shared with TRBD1. V was clipped by 3 bases and J by 6 bases; unmatched bases: 4. Germline-derived CDR1 and CDR2 are SGHDT and YYEEEE. CDR3 size: 13 residues. The CDR3 here is CASSYQGANGYTF. The DNA read from the CDR3 is TGTGCCAGCAGCTACCAGGGGGCGAATGGC.

To note about this clone: The read finishes 3 residues shy of the CDR3 end, and the germline J gene is used to complete it. This chain connects TRBV5-4 to TRBJ2-3, with D possibly TRBD1 on 6 matching bases. This CDR3 has 15 residues. Germline CDR1 SGHNT, CDR2 YYREEE (reference sequence). The germline V and J ends were trimmed by 7 bases and 2 bases, with 17 bases remaining between them. CDR3 sequence: CASWDMGDITDTQYF. The CDR3 DNA, read in part, is TGTGCCAGCTGGGACATGGGGGACATCACAGATACG.

In regard to this clone: The read falls 3 residues short of the CDR3 end, and the missing part is taken from the germline J gene. This chain uses TRBV6-1 with TRBJ2-2; D may be TRBD1 (6 bases). This CDR3 is 18 amino acids long. Germline CDR1 reads MNHNS; CDR2 reads SASEGT. Incomplete CDR3 DNA: TGTGCCAGCAGTGAAGCGCTGTTTATGGGGGCTCGTAATTCACCG. It translates to CASSEALFMGARNSP. The entire CDR3 is CASSEALFMGARNSPLFF.

Details on this clone: The DNA ends 3 residues before the CDR3 does, and the rest of the CDR3 is filled in from the germline J gene. V usage is TRBV7-8 and J usage is TRBJ2-7; a weak D match, TRBD2 (6 bases). The ends were cut back, 4 bases at V and 5 bases at J, with 6 bases in the middle. The CDR3 consists of 11 residues. From germline, CDR1 is SGHVS and CDR2 FQNEAQ. This chain's CDR3 is CASSWRDEQYF. CDR3 bases read: TGTGCCAGCAGCTGGAGGGACGAG.

CDR3 loop: CSAHPHLQGADSPLHF. The CDR3 DNA, read in part, is TGCAGTGCTCACCCCCATTTACAGGGGGCGGATTCACCC. V gene TRBV20-1 combines with J gene TRBJ1-6, with TRBD1 matching over 9 bases. The CDR3 end lies 3 residues beyond the end of the read and is filled in from the germline J gene. This CDR3 has 16 amino acids. The germline V gene encodes CDR1 DFQATT and CDR2 SNEGSKA (reference sequence). V lost 5 bases to trimming and J lost 8 bases; unmatched junction nucleotides: 13.

The CDR3 spells CASSPRNTGDDYTF. Incomplete CDR3 DNA: TGTGCCAGCTCACCGCGAAATACAGGGGACGAC. V is TRBV18 and J is TRBJ1-2; 7 nucleotides align to TRBD1. The read falls 3 residues short of the CDR3 end, and the missing part is taken from the germline J gene. Germline V gene lookup returns CDR1 KGHSH and CDR2 LQKENI. The CDR3 extends over 14 amino acids.

A word on this clone: From the germline J gene comes the end of the CDR3, since the read stops 3 residues before it. The chain uses TRBV19 and TRBJ2-1, with TRBD1 as a possible D gene (6 bases). This CDR3 contains 14 residues. V was trimmed by 6 bases and J by 4 bases, leaving 13 bases between them. Looked up from germline, CDR1 is LNHDA and CDR2 is SQIVND (reference sequence). The covered CDR3 bases are TGTGCCAGTAGAGGGACACCGGATTACAATGAG. Translation: CASRGTPDYNE. The full CDR3 protein reads CASRGTPDYNEQFF.

Concerning this clone itself: The sequence runs out 3 residues before the end of the CDR3; the remainder is reconstructed from the germline J gene. This rearrangement joins TRBV6-2 or TRBV6-3 to TRBJ2-3; TRBD2 is a possible D gene (6 bases). Per the germline V gene, CDR1 is MNHEY and CDR2 is SVGEGT. This CDR3 comprises 14 residues. The sequenced part of the CDR3 DNA is TGTGCCAGCAGTTTTGGGGGGAGCAATCAGCCG. This sequence encodes CASSFGGSNQP. The entire CDR3 protein is CASSFGGSNQPQYF.

A remark on this clone: One end of the junction is discordant with germline, which a read error may explain. The read falls 3 residues short of the CDR3 end, and the missing part is taken from the germline J gene. The sample carries other DNA sequences with the same CDR3. V is TRBV19 and J is TRBJ1-3; 8 nucleotides line up with TRBD1. Germline loops: CDR1 LNHDA, CDR2 SQIVND (reference sequence). The CDR3 has 14 amino acids. Incomplete CDR3 DNA: TGTGCCAGTAGTATCGCCACAGGGGGAAACACA. Protein product: CASSIATGGNT. From start to end, the CDR3 is CASSIATGGNTIYF. The full variable domain, rest sourced from reference TRBV19 and TRBJ1-3, is DGGITQSPKYLFRKEGQNVTLSCEQNLNHDAMYWYRQDPGQGLRLIYYSQIVNDFQKGDIAEGYSVSREKKESFPLTVTSAQKNPTAFYLCASSIATGGNTIYFGEGSWLTVV.

As regards this clone: The read comes to an end 3 residues before the CDR3 does, leaving the germline J gene to fill in the end. The gene calls are TRBV5-5 and TRBJ1-5, with 7 bases identical to TRBD1. The CDR3 contains 14 residues. J gave up 2 bases and V 2 bases, and 1 base lay outside the gene matches. Germline assignment: CDR1 SGHKS and CDR2 YYEKEE (reference sequence). The CDR3 sequence: CASSLGTGNQPQHF. Partial CDR3 DNA: TGTGCCAGCAGCTTAGGGACAGGCAATCAGCCC. The full variable domain, in which reference TRBV5-5 and TRBJ1-5 provide the parts outside the CDR3, is DAGVTQSPTHLIKTRGQQVTLRCSPISGHKSVSWYQQVLGQGPQFIFQYYEKEERGRGNFPDRFSARQFPNYSSELNVNALLLGDSALYLCASSLGTGNQPQHFGDGTRLSIL.

Worth noting for this clone: The CDR3 extends 3 residues past the end of the read, so its final part is completed from the germline J gene. V gene TRBV20-1 combines with J gene TRBJ2-3; 7 bases map to TRBD2. The CDR3 length is 13 residues. Germline V CDR1 and CDR2: DFQATT, SNEGSKA (reference sequence). CDR3: CSASPTRRETQYF. The DNA read from the CDR3 is TGCAGTGCTAGTCCCACCCGGCGGGAGACG.

With respect to this clone: The read terminates 3 residues before the CDR3 end, so the remaining end is supplied by the germline J gene. The rearrangement links TRBV19 to TRBJ2-5; 9 nucleotides agree with TRBD1. The CDR3 sequence is 16 residues long. CDR1 and CDR2 (germline): LNHDA, SQIVND (reference sequence). V lost 6 bases to trimming and J lost 0 bases; unmatched junction nucleotides: 8. The CDR3 loop reads CASSPPGTGHQETQYF. The sequenced part of the CDR3 DNA is TGTGCCAGTAGCCCCCCCGGGACAGGGCACCAAGAGACC.

For this clone: The DNA ends 3 residues before the CDR3 does, and the rest of the CDR3 is filled in from the germline J gene. The V and J genes are TRBV23-1 and TRBJ2-3, with 7 nucleotides matching TRBD1. TRBV23-1 is classed as an ORF, of uncertain function. V shed 2 bases, J shed 0 bases, and the junction held 17 bases outside the gene matches. The CDR3 is 20 amino acids. The sequenced CDR3 bases are TGCGCCAGCAGTCAACGGAACCGGGACAGCGTCGTTCCTAGCACAGATACG. It specifies CASSQRNRDSVVPSTDT. The full CDR3 sequence reads CASSQRNRDSVVPSTDTQYF.

For this clone: The observed sequence ends 3 residues before the CDR3 terminus, with the missing tail filled in from the germline J gene. This chain uses TRBV7-9 with TRBJ1-2; D may be TRBD1 (5 bases). CDR3 length equals 12 residues. In germline, CDR1 is SEHNR, CDR2 FQNEAQ (reference sequence). CDR3 sequence: CASSQGPGGYTF. The covered CDR3 bases are TGTGCCAGCAGCCAGGGTCCTGGGGGC.

Of note for this clone: The read falls 3 residues short of the CDR3 end, and the missing part is taken from the germline J gene. The chain uses TRBV4-1 and TRBJ2-1; possible D gene TRBD2, 5 bases. Trimming stripped 0 bases from V and 7 bases from J, with 13 bases between. The germline V gene has CDR1 MGHRA and CDR2 YSYEKL. The CDR3 length is 15 residues. The part of the CDR3 DNA that was read is TGCGCCAGCAGCCAAGATAATCTAGCTGGTAATGAG. The encoded protein is CASSQDNLAGNE. The full CDR3 reads CASSQDNLAGNEQFF.

Turning to this clone: The read finishes 3 residues shy of the CDR3 end, and the germline J gene is used to complete it. The genes are TRBV11-2 and TRBJ1-2; D possibly corresponds to TRBD1 (5 bases). V shed 0 bases and J shed 3 bases, with 11 bases lying between them. Germline CDR1 is SGHAT and CDR2 is FQNNGV. This CDR3 spans 15 amino acids. CDR3 DNA (partial): TGTGCCAGCAGCTTAGATTCGGGGGGTCACTATGGC. It encodes CASSLDSGGHYG. In full, the CDR3 is CASSLDSGGHYGYTF.

The chain's CDR3 is CASSSREAYGYTF. Partial CDR3 DNA: TGCGCCAGCAGCTCCAGGGAGGCGTATGGC. The chain joins TRBV4-1 to TRBJ1-2; D possibly corresponds to TRBD1 (5 bases). Read sequence stops 3 residues before the CDR3 end, and the germline J gene provides the missing end. The CDR3 has 13 amino acids. Trimming took 5 bases from V and 5 from J, leaving 12 bases between them. Looked up from germline, CDR1 is MGHRA and CDR2 is YSYEKL.

To note about this clone: The read terminates 3 residues before the CDR3 end, so the remaining end is supplied by the germline J gene. The rearrangement uses TRBV9 and TRBJ2-2; D might be TRBD1 (5 bases). Germline V gene sequence: CDR1 SGDLS, CDR2 YYNGEE. The germline V and J ends were trimmed by 0 bases and 4 bases, with 10 bases remaining between them. This CDR3 is built from 15 residues. The CDR3 is CASSVDTGATGELFF. The sequenced part of the CDR3 DNA is TGTGCCAGCAGCGTAGATACAGGAGCCACCGGGGAG. The complete variable domain, with remaining parts taken from reference TRBV9 and TRBJ2-2, reads DSGVTQTPKHLITATGQRVTLRCSPRSGDLSVYWYQQSLDQGLQFLIQYYNGEERAKGNILERFSAQQFPDLHSELNLSSLELGDSALYFCASSVDTGATGELFFGEGSRLTVL.

On this clone itself: The read stops 3 residues short of the end of the CDR3; the missing end is completed from the germline J gene. The chain has TRBV5-1 and TRBJ2-2; TRBD2 matches 13 bases. This CDR3 has 16 residues. J lost 5 bases, V lost 3 bases, and 4 bases had no gene match. The germline CDR1 and CDR2 sequences are SGHRS and YFSETQ. CDR3 bases read: TGCGCCAGCAGCTCCGGGACTAGCGGGGTGACCGGGGAG. Protein product: CASSSGTSGVTGE. The whole CDR3 reads CASSSGTSGVTGELFF.

Of note for this clone: The CDR3 end falls 3 residues outside the read, so it is completed with the germline J gene. This chain joins TRBV19 and TRBJ1-2; a possible D gene is TRBD1 (5 bases). The CDR3 consists of 16 residues. Germline values: CDR1 LNHDA, CDR2 SQIVND (reference sequence). Here the CDR3 reads CASSITLRGDSYDYTF. The DNA read from the CDR3 is TGTGCCAGTAGTATAACCCTGCGGGGGGACTCCTACGAC.

As regards this clone: Read data end 3 residues before the CDR3 end; the end is taken from the germline J gene. The rearrangement joins TRBV20-1 to TRBJ1-2; 7 bases fit TRBD1. CDR3 length: 14 residues. V lost 0 bases to trimming and J lost 5 bases; unmatched junction nucleotides: 6. The V gene's germline CDR1 is DFQATT and CDR2 SNEGSKA (reference sequence). The CDR3 protein is CSAREVTGPYGYTF. Partial CDR3 DNA: TGCAGTGCTAGAGAGGTGACAGGGCCGTATGGC.

Details on this clone: The read ends 3 residues before the CDR3 terminus; that terminus is restored from the germline J gene. The V gene is TRBV19, the J gene TRBJ1-1, with D tentatively TRBD1 (6 bases). From germline, CDR1 is LNHDA and CDR2 SQIVND (reference sequence). CDR3 length equals 13 residues. The CDR3 here is CASSITGTGEAFF. The CDR3 bases that were read are TGTGCCAGTAGTATAACAGGGACCGGGGAG.

On this clone: The CDR3 extends 3 residues past the end of the read, so its final part is completed from the germline J gene. The chain carries TRBV20-1 and TRBJ2-2, with 11 bases matching TRBD2. Looked up from germline, CDR1 is DFQATT and CDR2 is SNEGSKA (reference sequence). After removal of 1 base from V and 7 bases from J, the junction contained 5 bases not matched to a gene. The CDR3 is made up of 15 amino acids. The CDR3 spells CSARVQLAGDGELFF. Partial CDR3 DNA: TGCAGTGCTAGAGTCCAACTAGCGGGGGACGGGGAG.

To note about this clone: The CDR3 goes on 3 residues after the read ends, and that part is filled in from the germline J gene. The chain joins TRBV7-6 to TRBJ2-1; 9 nucleotides agree with TRBD1. CDR3 length equals 17 residues. V was clipped by 1 base and J by 8 bases; unmatched bases: 12. In germline, CDR1 is SGHVS, CDR2 FNYEAQ. The CDR3 bases that were read are TGTGCCAGCAGCTTAGGGGGAGCCGGGACAGGGTACCATGAG. It yields the protein CASSLGGAGTGYHE. The entire CDR3 protein is CASSLGGAGTGYHEQFF.

Remarks on this clone: The CDR3 goes on 3 residues after the read ends, and that part is filled in from the germline J gene. V and J are TRBV5-6 and TRBJ2-7; no clear D gene. The V gene's germline CDR1 is SGHDT and CDR2 YYEEEE. CDR3 length: 14 amino acids. Trimming cost V 4 bases and J 2 bases, with 13 bases left between them. The CDR3 sequence is CASSPSPTTYEQYF. CDR3 DNA (partial): TGTGCCAGCAGCCCGTCCCCGACAACCTACGAG.

With respect to this clone: The read halts 3 residues ahead of the CDR3 end, with the missing end drawn from the germline J gene. The V gene is TRBV19, the J gene TRBJ2-3; 10 nucleotides line up with TRBD1. This CDR3 region has 16 residues. Germline lookup yields CDR1 LNHDA and CDR2 SQIVND (reference sequence). Here the CDR3 reads CASSILGQGSWQPQYF. CDR3 DNA, as far as it was read: TGTGCCAGTAGTATTTTGGGACAGGGGAGTTGGCAGCCG.

A note on this clone: The read finishes 3 residues shy of the CDR3 end, and the germline J gene is used to complete it. The rearrangement links TRBV18 to TRBJ1-1; TRBD1 matches 9 bases. The germline gives CDR1 KGHSH, CDR2 LQKENI. The CDR3 length is 15 residues. Partial CDR3 DNA: TGTGCCAGCTCGGCAGACAGGGGGAATTCCTACGAG. Encoded protein: CASSADRGNSYE. The whole CDR3 protein reads CASSADRGNSYEAFF.

In the case of this clone: The read halts 3 residues ahead of the CDR3 end, with the missing end drawn from the germline J gene. The chain combines TRBV6-2 or TRBV6-3 with TRBJ2-7; no clear D gene. V lost 2 bases, J lost 6 bases, and 8 bases lay in between. The CDR3 is 12 amino acids. Germline V CDR1 and CDR2: MNHEY, SVGEGT. The CDR3 region is CASSYRDLEQYF. The CDR3 DNA, read in part, is TGTGCCAGCAGTTACCGCGATCTCGAG.

Remarks on this clone: The read terminates 3 residues before the CDR3 end, so the remaining end is supplied by the germline J gene. This chain links TRBV28 with TRBJ1-5, with 10 bases aligning to TRBD1. Germline CDR1 reads MDHEN; CDR2 reads SYDVKM. The V and J ends lost 9 bases and 6 bases, in that order; junction bases with no gene match: 11. This CDR3 has 15 residues. The DNA read from the CDR3 is TGTGCCAGTCATATCAGGGGACAGGGGCGTCAGCCC. It encodes CASHIRGQGRQP. From start to end, the CDR3 is CASHIRGQGRQPQHF.